A selection of T cell receptor beta chains follows, all from one sample in a study of CD8 T cells in ankylosing spondylitis. TCRdb itself ran the 5' RACE reads through MiXCR, one entry per CDR3 protein. The sample comprises 230,000 or so distinct CDR3 sequences, 18% of which are singletons, and about a third rests with the top ten. Sequenced sample: blood, either unsorted or a sorted T cell fraction (not recorded which). The receptors derive from a male donor with ankylosing spondylitis or in good health (not recorded which). Both conserved end residues are part of each CDR3. The D gene is left open where the match is weak. Clone size is not always given. Where it is, it says once, few, many or a class for expanded clones.

abundance	d_gene	v_gene	j_gene	CDR3nt	CDR3aa
few	TRBD2	TRBV12-5	TRBJ2-5	TGTGCTAGTGGTTTGGTATTGGGGGGGTCGCGCGAGACCCAGTACTTC	CASGLVLGGSRETQYF
few	-	TRBV7-9	TRBJ1-4	TGTGCCAGCAGCTTAAGACGAGTTAATGAAAAACTGTTTTTT	CASSLRRVNEKLFF
few	-	TRBV4-1	TRBJ2-7	TGCGCCAGCAGCCAGTCCCACGGGTTAGGGTACGAGCAGTACTTC	CASSQSHGLGYEQYF
few	-	TRBV7-8	TRBJ2-4	TGTGCCAGCAGCGCCGTATCCGAAAACATTCAGTACTTC	CASSAVSENIQYF
-	-	TRBV15	TRBJ2-7	TGTGCCACCAGCAGAAAGGGCGGCGACGGGGCCGACGAGCAGTACTTC	CATSRKGGDGADEQYF
many	TRBD2	TRBV29-1	TRBJ2-3	TGCAGCGTTGAACTAGCGGGGGCCTTTAGCACAGATACGCAGTATTTT	CSVELAGAFSTDTQYF
-	TRBD2	TRBV6-5	TRBJ2-7	TGTGCCAGCAGTTCCACCGGGACTAGCGGGAGTGAGCAGTACTTC	CASSSTGTSGSEQYF
-	-	TRBV5-1	TRBJ2-5	TGCGCCAGCAGCTTGGAGCACAGCCAAGAGACCCAGTACTTC	CASSLEHSQETQYF
-	TRBD2	TRBV6-1	TRBJ2-1	TGTGCCAGCAGTCCGCGGGACTACACCTCCTACAATGAGCAGTTCTTC	CASSPRDYTSYNEQFF
-	TRBD2	TRBV29-1	TRBJ2-3	TGCAGCGTAACCGGACTAGCGGGAGTGTTGACAGATACGCAGTATTTT	CSVTGLAGVLTDTQYF
many	TRBD1	TRBV5-8	TRBJ2-3	TGTGCCAGCAGCCCAGGGGGATATGTGGATACGCAGTATTTT	CASSPGGYVDTQYF
-	-	TRBV21-1	TRBJ1-4	TGTGCCAGCAGCAAAGCGCTCCTAACAGGGGCTAATGAAAAACTGTTTTTT	CASSKALLTGANEKLFF
many	-	TRBV9	TRBJ2-2	TGTGCCAGCAGCGTAGGGGACAACACCGGGGAGCTGTTTTTT	CASSVGDNTGELFF
few	TRBD2	TRBV4-1	TRBJ2-5	TGCGCCAGCAGCCAAGAAAAGCGGGAGGAAGAGACCCAGTACTTC	CASSQEKREEETQYF
few	TRBD2	TRBV9	TRBJ2-2	TGTGCCAGCAGCCCAAATCGTAGACTAGCGGGAGTCACCGGGGAGCTGTTTTTT	CASSPNRRLAGVTGELFF
-	-	TRBV28	TRBJ1-1	TGTGCCAGCACCCACCGAGGGACCACTGAAGCTTTCTTT	CASTHRGTTEAFF
few	TRBD2	TRBV7-2	TRBJ2-7	TGTGCCAGCAGCGGGACTAGCGGGAGCCACGAGCAGTACTTC	CASSGTSGSHEQYF
-	-	TRBV28	TRBJ2-5	TGTGCCAGCAGCCCACGGGAGTGGGGTGTAGAGACCCAGTACTTC	CASSPREWGVETQYF
few	-	TRBV14	TRBJ2-5	TGTGCCAGCAGCCCAGCGGAGCAGATCCAAGAGACCCAGTACTTC	CASSPAEQIQETQYF
-	TRBD2	TRBV13	TRBJ2-3	TGTGCCAGCAGCTACGGGACTAGCGGCGCAGATACGCAGTATTTT	CASSYGTSGADTQYF
few	-	TRBV13	TRBJ1-4	TGTGCCAGCAGCTTAGGCGCCTCGTCCGGGGAAAAACTGTTTTTT	CASSLGASSGEKLFF
few	TRBD2	TRBV14	TRBJ2-1	TGTGCCAGCAGCCAAGACCCTCGGACAGGGACTAGCGGGAGTTGGTACAATGAGCAGTTCTTC	CASSQDPRTGTSGSWYNEQFF
many	TRBD1	TRBV15	TRBJ2-1	TGTGCCACCAGCAGAGAGGACAGGGAAGCTGAGCAGTTCTTC	CATSREDREAEQFF
few	TRBD2	TRBV3-1	TRBJ2-3	TGTGCCAGCAGCTACGGACTAGCCGCAGATACGCAGTATTTT	CASSYGLAADTQYF
-	-	TRBV6-1	TRBJ1-1	TGTGCCAGCAGTGAATGGGGGCGCGTCACTGAAGCTTTCTTT	CASSEWGRVTEAFF
few	TRBD1	TRBV3-1	TRBJ2-1	TGTGCCAGCAGCCAAGATTGGGGACAGGGATCCTCCTACAATGAGCAGTTCTTC	CASSQDWGQGSSYNEQFF
-	TRBD1	TRBV12-3/TRBV12-4	TRBJ1-3	TGTGCCAGCAGTATTTCCTGGCAGGGGGCAAACACCATATATTTT	CASSISWQGANTIYF
many	-	TRBV12-3/TRBV12-4	TRBJ2-1	TGTGCCAGCAGTTTAGGACTAAACAATGAGCAGTTCTTC	CASSLGLNNEQFF
few	-	TRBV12-5	TRBJ2-5	TGTGCTAGTGGTTTGTTCCCCAATGGGCCGTACCAAGAGACCCAGTACTTC	CASGLFPNGPYQETQYF
few	-	TRBV7-8	TRBJ2-7	TGTGCCAGCAGCTCCGTTTGGACAGACGCAACCTACGAGCAGTACTTC	CASSSVWTDATYEQYF
many	-	TRBV20-1	TRBJ2-1	TGCAGTACCTTACTAGCCCTATACAATGAGCAGTTCTTC	CSTLLALYNEQFF
-	TRBD1	TRBV6-2/TRBV6-3	TRBJ2-6	TGTGCCAGCAGTTACTCGACCGACAGGGCACCTGGGGCCAACGTCCTGACTTTC	CASSYSTDRAPGANVLTF
-	-	TRBV20-1	TRBJ2-1	TGCAGTGCTACAAGAGAGATGGGGGACAATGAGCAGTTCTTC	CSATREMGDNEQFF
few	-	TRBV3-1	TRBJ2-1	TGTGCCAGCAGCCAAGTGGTAGCGGCCAGCTCCTACAATGAGCAGTTCTTC	CASSQVVAASSYNEQFF
many	TRBD2	TRBV10-3	TRBJ2-2	TGTGCCTCAAAGCGGGAGGTGAACACCGGGGAGCTGTTTTTT	CASKREVNTGELFF
few	TRBD2	TRBV20-1	TRBJ2-7	TGCAGTGCTAGAGATATACAGCGGGAGTATAACGAGCAGTACTTC	CSARDIQREYNEQYF
few	-	TRBV12-3/TRBV12-4	TRBJ2-1	TGTGCCAGCATTTGGGAGGGGGTACATGAGCAGTTCTTC	CASIWEGVHEQFF
-	-	TRBV4-3	TRBJ2-3	TGCGCCAGCAGCCAAGAGAGAGGAGCCCCAGATACGCAGTATTTT	CASSQERGAPDTQYF
few	-	TRBV10-3	TRBJ2-7	TGTGCCATCAGTGAGTCGGGAGCCTCCGAGCAGTACTTC	CAISESGASEQYF
-	TRBD2	TRBV9	TRBJ2-1	TGTGCCAGCAGCGTAGAGGGTAGCGGGGCTGAGCAGTTCTTC	CASSVEGSGAEQFF